The clone carrying this T cell receptor beta chain was recorded a few times. Its antigen is still unknown. A read error may account for a junction end that differs from germline. Unique molecular identifiers tagged individual cDNA molecules. MiXCR, run by TCRdb on the 5' RACE reads, gives a single entry per CDR3 protein. The table lists tens of thousands of distinct CDR3 sequences, around 15% of them singletons. This specimen comes from a study of early T cells in non-severe SARS-CoV-2 infection. Looking at the study overall: The authors sequenced bulk RNA from unsorted whole blood, leaving chains unpaired. The study, taken as a whole, reports: Matches to VDJdb favored anti-spike CD8 responses and missed private and CD4 specificities.

The CDR3 totals 15 residues. The germline V gene encodes CDR1 MNHEY and CDR2 SMNVEV (reference sequence). What was sequenced was whole blood. The chain has TRBV27 and TRBJ2-7; 8 bases match TRBD1. This sequence was found in an adult who was a healthcare worker with PCR-confirmed SARS-CoV-2 infection or an uninfected control (not recorded which). The CDR3 DNA reads as TGTGCCAGCAGTCCCTACAGGGGGGCTAGCACAGGATCCCACTTC. Translating it yields CASSPYRGASTGSHF.